This T cell receptor (beta chain) was profiled in a study of regulatory and conventional T cells in RAG deficiency. General observations from the study: RAG-deficient patients showed markedly lower Shannon entropy and higher Simpson indices than control T-cell subsets. In Omenn syndrome, Treg and Tconv repertoires overlapped >75%. These Omenn syndrome Treg sorts may hold peripherally activated cells instead.

Using immunoSEQ multiplex PCR, the repertoire was profiled, and TCRdb retains in-frame clones only, with some absent. The sample holds 12,000 or so clones, approximately 94% seen once. There are 16 residues in the CDR3. The junction had 10 bases not matched to a gene; V was cut back by 4 bases and J by 5 bases. Germline CDR1 MGHRA, CDR2 YSYEKL. Blood CD4+ CD25-high CD127-low regulatory T cells supplied the genomic DNA template. About this clone: Its antigen is not identified.

These data were likewise used in another study, on regulatory T cells. As reported in that work: The primer mix had 52 TRBV and 13 TRBJ primers. In patients, unique TRB V-J pairs were restricted and V/J usage skewed, especially in Tregs.

The sample consisted of CD127- CD25+ CD4+ Tregs sorted from blood. The chain is built from TRBV4-1 and TRBJ2-3; 9 bases map to TRBD1. The TCR comes from a human donor in good health. CDR3 coding DNA: TGCGCCAGCAGCCCTCGTCGGGGACAGGGAGGAGATACGCAGTATTTT. It codes for CASSPRRGQGGDTQYF.